The next 13 T cell receptor beta chains were all read from a single sample in a study of spatial heterogeneity in lung cancer. One entry per CDR3 protein, called by TCRdb with MiXCR from the 5' RACE reads. The sample includes approximately 93,000 distinct CDR3 sequences, just under 20% of them seen just once. This sample's time point: blood at routine non-recurrence follow-up after resection. Sample: PBMCs, taken at follow-up. The receptors stem from a male donor with early-stage non-small cell lung cancer.

With regard to this clonotype: A much larger clone differs by one base, so this may be a read error. The J gene is TRBJ1-3, the V gene TRBV2; D gene ambiguous. From germline, CDR1 is SNHLY and CDR2 FYNNEI. CDR3 length equals 15 residues. The CDR3 sequence: CASSLSAGWGNTINF. The CDR3 nucleotides are TGTGCCAGCAGTTTATCCGCTGGGTGGGGAAACACCATAAATTTT.

The chain's CDR3 is CSASKVYTNTGELFF. DNA for the CDR3: TGCAGTGCTAGTAAAGTGTATACGAACACCGGGGAGCTGTTTTTT. The V gene is TRBV20-1, the J gene TRBJ2-2; D unclear. V lost 3 bases and J lost 0, with 11 bases in between. Germline V gives CDR1 DFQATT, CDR2 SNEGSKA (reference sequence). The CDR3 extends over 15 amino acids.

This clonotype showed up just once. This sequence joins TRBV5-6 and TRBJ2-1; TRBD2 might be the D (5 bases). Germline assignment: CDR1 SGHDT and CDR2 YYEEEE. CDR3 size: 15 residues. Trimming removed 3 bases from V and 7 bases from J, with 17 bases in between. The CDR3 nucleotides are TGTGCCAGCAGCTCGGATTTTGCTGGCGGGAATGAGCAGTTCTTC. Amino acid sequence: CASSSDFAGGNEQFF.

The V and J genes are TRBV6-5 and TRBJ1-3, with D unclear. Germline-derived CDR1 and CDR2 are MNHEY and SVGAGI. V was shortened by 6 bases and J by 0 bases, with 12 bases between the two germline ends. This CDR3 is built from 15 residues. CDR3 in DNA: TGTGCCAGCAGCTCCGGACGGATCTCTGGAAACACCATATATTTT. It codes for CASSSGRISGNTIYF.

The chain uses TRBV12-3 or TRBV12-4 and TRBJ1-1; possibly TRBD1 for D (6 bases). The CDR3 has 14 residues. V was cut by 3 bases and J by 3 bases, with 11 bases left in between. The CDR3 bases are TGTGCCAGCAGTTTGGAGGGGGGATACACTGAAGCTTTCTTT. It yields the protein CASSLEGGYTEAFF.

This clonotype occurred a few times. The chain employs TRBV20-1 and TRBJ1-1, with TRBD1 as a possible D gene (5 bases). This CDR3 region has 12 residues. Germline-derived CDR1 and CDR2 are DFQATT and SNEGSKA (reference sequence). V gave up 1 base and J gave up 8 bases, with 11 bases separating them. The CDR3 DNA sequence: TGCAGTGCTAGAGGGGACCAGGTAGAAGCTTTCTTT. This sequence encodes CSARGDQVEAFF.

CDR3 nucleotide sequence: TGTGCCTGGACTCTCGGACTAGCGGGAAACAATGAGCAGTTCTTC. This encodes CAWTLGLAGNNEQFF. The chain recombines TRBV30 with TRBJ2-1, with 12 bases matching TRBD2. CDR3 length: 15 amino acids. J gave up 5 bases and V 4 bases, and 6 bases lay outside the gene matches. Per germline, CDR1 GTSNPN and CDR2 SVGIG (reference sequence).

V usage is TRBV9 and J usage is TRBJ1-1; D gene unclear. Germline V gene data show CDR1 as SGDLS and CDR2 as YYNGEE. This CDR3 has 15 amino acids. Trimming left V 0 bases short and J 1 base short, with 10 bases between. This CDR3 is CASSVGPTPNTEAFF. For the CDR3, the DNA is TGTGCCAGCAGCGTAGGGCCCACCCCGAACACTGAAGCTTTCTTT. The whole variable domain, filled in from reference TRBV9 and TRBJ1-1, reads DSGVTQTPKHLITATGQRVTLRCSPRSGDLSVYWYQQSLDQGLQFLIQYYNGEERAKGNILERFSAQQFPDLHSELNLSSLELGDSALYFCASSVGPTPNTEAFFGQGTRLTVV.

The chain has TRBV7-9 and TRBJ2-3, with 8 nucleotides matching TRBD1. The CDR3 extends over 16 amino acids. In germline, CDR1 is SEHNR, CDR2 FQNEAQ (reference sequence). V was clipped by 5 bases and J by 3 bases; unmatched bases: 10. The CDR3 sequence: CASSPRQGMKTDTQYF. The CDR3 DNA follows: TGTGCCAGCAGCCCTCGACAGGGGATGAAGACAGATACGCAGTATTTT.

This clonotype appeared a few times. DNA for the CDR3: TGCAGTGCTAGGGGGGCTGGAGCGGACCCCGGAGATACGCAGTATTTT. It is translated as CSARGAGADPGDTQYF. The chain links TRBV20-1 to TRBJ2-3; possibly TRBD1 for D (6 bases). V lost 3 bases to trimming and J lost 5 bases, with 21 bases between them. The CDR3 covers 16 residues. CDR1 is DFQATT, CDR2 SNEGSKA, per germline (reference sequence).

This clonotype occurred a few times. The chain has TRBV10-3 and TRBJ1-2; D gene ambiguous. This CDR3 region has 13 residues. Germline V lookup: CDR1 ENHRY, CDR2 SYGVKD. Trimming took 3 bases from V and 0 from J, leaving 5 bases between them. The CDR3 protein is CAISENPNYGYTF. The CDR3 nucleotides are TGTGCCATCAGTGAAAACCCTAACTATGGCTACACCTTC.

The chain combines TRBV19 with TRBJ1-5, with D possibly being TRBD1 (6 bases). The CDR3 loop spans 15 amino acids. V was trimmed by 8 bases and J by 5 bases, leaving 19 bases between them. The V gene's germline CDR1 is LNHDA and CDR2 SQIVND (reference sequence). The CDR3 sequence: CASAWDNTVHQPQHF. The DNA of the CDR3 is TGTGCCAGTGCATGGGACAACACTGTGCATCAGCCCCAGCATTTT.

The rearrangement uses TRBV20-1 and TRBJ2-3; 9 bases align to TRBD2. Germline V CDR1 and CDR2: DFQATT, SNEGSKA (reference sequence). V lost 3 bases to trimming and J lost 5 bases; unmatched junction nucleotides: 9. The CDR3 is 15 amino acids. CDR3 protein: CSARAGTSRGDTQYF. The CDR3 bases are TGCAGTGCTAGGGCCGGGACTAGCCGCGGAGATACGCAGTATTTT.